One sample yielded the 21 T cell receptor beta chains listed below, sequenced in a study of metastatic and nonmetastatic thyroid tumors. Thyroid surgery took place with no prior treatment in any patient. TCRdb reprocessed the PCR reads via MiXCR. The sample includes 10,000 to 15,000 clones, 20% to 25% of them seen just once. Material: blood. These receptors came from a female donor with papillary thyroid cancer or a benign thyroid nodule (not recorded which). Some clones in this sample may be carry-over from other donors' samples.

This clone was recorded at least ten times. For the CDR3, the DNA is TGTGCCAGCTCACGGAACGCTGGACAAGCCCAAGAGACCCAGTACTTC. Protein: CASSRNAGQAQETQYF. The V call is TRBV18, the J call TRBJ2-5; a weak D match, TRBD1 (5 bases). CDR1 KGHSH and CDR2 LQKENI come from the germline V gene. V was shortened by 4 bases and J by 1 base, with 16 bases between the two germline ends. The CDR3 length is 16 residues.

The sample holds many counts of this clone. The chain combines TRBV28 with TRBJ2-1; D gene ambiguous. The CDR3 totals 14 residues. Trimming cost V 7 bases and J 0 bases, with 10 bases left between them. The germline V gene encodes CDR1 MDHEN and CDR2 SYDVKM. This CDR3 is CASTPPISYNEQFF. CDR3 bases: TGTGCCAGCACCCCGCCCATCTCCTACAATGAGCAGTTCTTC.

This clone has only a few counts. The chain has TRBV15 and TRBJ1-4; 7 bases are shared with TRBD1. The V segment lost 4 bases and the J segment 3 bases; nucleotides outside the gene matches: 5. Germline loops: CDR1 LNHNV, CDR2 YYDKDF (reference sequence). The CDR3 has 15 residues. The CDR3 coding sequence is TGTGCCACCAGCACAACACAGGGGTCTAATGAAAAACTGTTTTTT. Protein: CATSTTQGSNEKLFF.

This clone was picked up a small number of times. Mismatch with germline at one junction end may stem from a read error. This CDR3 is CASTLSGGGVGEQLF. CDR3 nucleotide sequence: TGTGCCAGCACCCTTAGCGGGGGCGGGGTTGGCGAGCAGCTCTTC. This chain connects TRBV6-1 to TRBJ2-1, with 9 bases that match TRBD2. In germline, CDR1 is MNHNS, CDR2 SASEGT. The CDR3 sequence is 15 residues long.

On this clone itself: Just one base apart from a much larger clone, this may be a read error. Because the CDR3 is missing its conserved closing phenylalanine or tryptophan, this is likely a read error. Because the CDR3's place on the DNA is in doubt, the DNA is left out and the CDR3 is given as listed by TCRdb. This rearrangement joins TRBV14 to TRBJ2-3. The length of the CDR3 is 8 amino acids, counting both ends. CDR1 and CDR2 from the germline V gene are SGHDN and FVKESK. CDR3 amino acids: CASSKECQ.

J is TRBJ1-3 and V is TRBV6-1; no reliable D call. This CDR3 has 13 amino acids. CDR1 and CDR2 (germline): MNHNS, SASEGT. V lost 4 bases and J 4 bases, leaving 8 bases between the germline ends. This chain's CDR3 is CASSVDAGNTIYF. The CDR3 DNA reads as TGTGCCAGCAGTGTGGATGCAGGAAACACCATATATTTT.

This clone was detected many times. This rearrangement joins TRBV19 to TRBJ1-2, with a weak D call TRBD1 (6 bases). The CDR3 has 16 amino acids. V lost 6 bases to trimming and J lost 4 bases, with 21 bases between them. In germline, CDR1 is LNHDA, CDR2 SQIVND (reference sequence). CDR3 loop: CASRGKQGFGGYGYTF. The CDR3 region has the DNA TGTGCCAGTAGGGGAAAACAGGGTTTCGGAGGCTATGGCTACACCTTC.

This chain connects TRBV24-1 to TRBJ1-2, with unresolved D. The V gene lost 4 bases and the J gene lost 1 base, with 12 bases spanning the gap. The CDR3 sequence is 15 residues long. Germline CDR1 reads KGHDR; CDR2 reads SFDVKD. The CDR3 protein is CATSDGEGFNYGYTF. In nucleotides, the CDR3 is TGTGCCACCAGTGACGGTGAAGGCTTTAACTATGGCTACACCTTC.

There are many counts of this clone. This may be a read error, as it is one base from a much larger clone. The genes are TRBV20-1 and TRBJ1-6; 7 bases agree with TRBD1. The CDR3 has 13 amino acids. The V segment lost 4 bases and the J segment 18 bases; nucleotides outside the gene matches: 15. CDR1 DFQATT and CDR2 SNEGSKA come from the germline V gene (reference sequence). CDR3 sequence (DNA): TGCAGTGCTATCCGGGACAGTTCCTTCCTTCCCCACTTT. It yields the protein CSAIRDSSFLPHF.

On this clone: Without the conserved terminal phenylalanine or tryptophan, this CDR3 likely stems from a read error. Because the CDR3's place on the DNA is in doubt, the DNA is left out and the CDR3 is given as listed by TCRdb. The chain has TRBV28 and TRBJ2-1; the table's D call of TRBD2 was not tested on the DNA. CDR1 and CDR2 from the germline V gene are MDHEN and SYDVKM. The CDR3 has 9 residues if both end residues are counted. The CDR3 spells CASSTRVAG.

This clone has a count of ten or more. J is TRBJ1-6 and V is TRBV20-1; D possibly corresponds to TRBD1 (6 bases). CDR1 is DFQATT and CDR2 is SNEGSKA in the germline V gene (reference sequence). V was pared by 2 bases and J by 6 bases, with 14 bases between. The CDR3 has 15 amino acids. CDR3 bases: TGCAGTGCTAGAAAACACAGGGAGGGTAATTCACCCCTCCACTTT. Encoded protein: CSARKHREGNSPLHF.

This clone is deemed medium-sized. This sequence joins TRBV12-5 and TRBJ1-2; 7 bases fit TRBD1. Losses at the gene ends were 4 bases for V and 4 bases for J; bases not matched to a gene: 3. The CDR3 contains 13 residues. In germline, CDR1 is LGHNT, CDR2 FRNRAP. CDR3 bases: TGTGCTAGTGGTTCGGGGACAGCCTATGGCTACACCTTC. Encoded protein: CASGSGTAYGYTF. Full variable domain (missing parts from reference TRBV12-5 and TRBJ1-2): DARVTQTPRHKVTEMGQEVTMRCQPILGHNTVFWYRQTMMQGLELLAYFRNRAPLDDSGMPKDRFSAEMPDATLATLKIQPSEPRDSAVYFCASGSGTAYGYTFGSGTRLTVV.

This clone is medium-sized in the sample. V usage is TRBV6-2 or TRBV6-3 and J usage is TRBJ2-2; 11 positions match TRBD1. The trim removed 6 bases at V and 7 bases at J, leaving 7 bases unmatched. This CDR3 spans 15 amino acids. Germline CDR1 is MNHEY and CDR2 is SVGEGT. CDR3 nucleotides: TGTGCCAGCAGGAAAGGACAGGGGGCTAACGGGGAGCTGTTTTTT. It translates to CASRKGQGANGELFF.

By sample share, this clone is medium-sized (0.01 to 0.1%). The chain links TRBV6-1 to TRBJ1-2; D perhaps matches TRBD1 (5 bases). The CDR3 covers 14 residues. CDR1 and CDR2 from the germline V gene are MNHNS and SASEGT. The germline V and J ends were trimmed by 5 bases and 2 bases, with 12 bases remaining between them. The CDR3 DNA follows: TGTGCCAGCAGTCCGGGGCGGGGGAACTATGGCTACACCTTC. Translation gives CASSPGRGNYGYTF.

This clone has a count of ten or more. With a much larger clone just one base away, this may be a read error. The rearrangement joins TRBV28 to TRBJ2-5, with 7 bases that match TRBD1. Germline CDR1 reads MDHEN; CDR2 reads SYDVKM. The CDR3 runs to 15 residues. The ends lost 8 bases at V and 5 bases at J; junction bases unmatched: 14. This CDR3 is CASGPNRGSGETQYF. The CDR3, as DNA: TGTGCCAGCGGTCCCAACAGGGGATCCGGGGAGACCCAGTACTTC. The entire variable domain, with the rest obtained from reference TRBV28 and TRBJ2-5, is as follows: DVKVTQSSRYLVKRTGEKVFLECVQDMDHENMFWYRQDPGLGLRLIYFSYDVKMKEKGDIPEGYSVSREKKERFSLILESASTNQTSMYLCASGPNRGSGETQYFGPGTRLLVL.

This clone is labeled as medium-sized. This CDR3 reads CASSSTGREQYV. The CDR3 nucleotides are TGTGCCAGCAGTTCGACAGGGCGCGAGCAGTACGTC. The chain has TRBV12-3 or TRBV12-4 and TRBJ2-7, with 7 bases aligning to TRBD1. CDR3 length equals 12 residues. V lost 4 bases, J lost 6 bases, and 3 bases stayed unmatched.

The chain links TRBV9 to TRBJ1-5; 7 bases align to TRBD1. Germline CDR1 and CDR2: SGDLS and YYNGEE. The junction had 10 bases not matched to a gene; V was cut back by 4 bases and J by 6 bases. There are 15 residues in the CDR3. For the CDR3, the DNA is TGTGCCAGCAGCCCCGAGGAGGGGGCGGGTCAGCCCCAGCATTTT. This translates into CASSPEEGAGQPQHF.

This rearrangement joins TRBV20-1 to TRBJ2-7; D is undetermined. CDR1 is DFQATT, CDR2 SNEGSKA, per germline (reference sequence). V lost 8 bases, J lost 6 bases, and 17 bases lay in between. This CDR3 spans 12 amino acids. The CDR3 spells CSSDLVRGEQYV. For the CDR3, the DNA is TGCAGTTCAGACTTAGTTCGAGGCGAGCAGTACGTC.

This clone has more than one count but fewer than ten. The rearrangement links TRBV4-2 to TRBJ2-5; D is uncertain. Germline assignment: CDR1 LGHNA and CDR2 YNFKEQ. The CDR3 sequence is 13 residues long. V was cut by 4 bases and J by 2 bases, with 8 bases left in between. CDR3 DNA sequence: TGTGCCAGCAGCCGAACAGCTCAAGAGACCCAGTACTTC. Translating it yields CASSRTAQETQYF.

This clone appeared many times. CDR3 in DNA: TGTGCCAGCAGCGGGTTGAGACAGGTGGGGGGAAAGACCCAGTACTTC. Amino acid sequence: CASSGLRQVGGKTQYF. The chain has TRBV5-6 and TRBJ2-5; D is perhaps TRBD1 or TRBD2 (6 bases each). The germline V and J ends were trimmed by 4 bases and 6 bases, with 22 bases remaining between them. This CDR3 is 16 amino acids long. Looked up from germline, CDR1 is SGHDT and CDR2 is YYEEEE. The full variable domain, completed using reference TRBV5-6 and TRBJ2-5, is DAGVTQSPTHLIKTRGQQVTLRCSPKSGHDTVSWYQQALGQGPQFIFQYYEEEERQRGNFPDRFSGHQFPNYSSELNVNALLLGDSALYLCASSGLRQVGGKTQYFGPGTRLLVL.

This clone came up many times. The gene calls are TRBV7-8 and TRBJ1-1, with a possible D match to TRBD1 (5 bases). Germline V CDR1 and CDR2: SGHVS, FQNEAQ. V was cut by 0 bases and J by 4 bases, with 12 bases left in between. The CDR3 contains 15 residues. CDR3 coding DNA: TGTGCCAGCAGCTTAGCGGGACCCCTCGGCACTGAAGCTTTCTTT. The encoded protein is CASSLAGPLGTEAFF.